The present T cell receptor (beta chain) was sequenced within a study of T cell responses to AZD1222 COVID-19 vaccine. General study findings and limits: All repertoire sampling was performed exclusively after the peak T cell response. The study found vaccine-associated CD4 TCRs spanning spike, dominant at 160-218 and 743-854. Females made up more of the donors, who were largely white British, and clonal diversity may have come out too low.

Germline assignment: CDR1 LGHDT and CDR2 YNNKEL (reference sequence). CDR3 length equals 15 residues. Trimming left V 4 bases short and J 1 base short, with 13 bases between. With regard to this clone: The antigen is undetermined.

TCRdb's copy holds only in-frame clones and misses some; the assay was immunoSEQ multiplex PCR. In the table there are over 130,000 clones, roughly 91% of which are singletons. The chain recombines TRBV3-1 (or the pseudogene TRBV3-2) with TRBJ2-5; D might be TRBD1 or TRBD2, each matching 5 bases. This specimen was peripheral blood, taken on day 0 of AZD1222 vaccination. This clonotype was obtained from an adult in good health. CDR3 sequence reads: CASSPGRQAQETQYF. The CDR3, as DNA: TGTGCCAGCAGCCCGGGACGCCAAGCCCAAGAGACCCAGTACTTC.